This T cell receptor beta chain was recovered during a study of cytomegalovirus exposure and HLA in healthy donors. Study-wide points: According to the study, roughly 160 TCR beta chains were cytomegalovirus-associated.

This clone appeared a single time. The antigen remains undetermined. The CDR3 covers 12 residues. The germline V gene encodes CDR1 SQVTM and CDR2 ANQGSEA. After removal of 7 bases from V and 16 bases from J, the junction contained 15 bases not matched to a gene. The assay was immunoSEQ multiplex PCR, and TCRdb's table has in-frame clones only and misses some. The sample yields 150,000 or so clones, roughly 89% seen once. V and J are TRBV29-1 and TRBJ2-4; 8 positions match TRBD1. Source material: PBMCs. The TCR originated in a woman under 30 in good health and CMV-seropositive. CDR3 in amino acids: CSALTLGDRSYF. The CDR3 DNA is TGCAGCGCCCTAACTCTGGGGGACAGGTCTTACTTC.